The rows below give T cell receptor beta chains drawn from one sample of a study of OX40 agonist ivuxolimab in advanced cancers. Assay: immunoSEQ multiplex PCR; the TCRdb copy retains only in-frame clones and omits some. The sample shows about 120,000 clones, just over 90% of them seen only once. Here the sequenced sample was CD4+ or CD8+ T cells sorted from blood, taken in a trial of the OX40 agonist ivuxolimab. Receptor source: an adult with an advanced solid tumor such as melanoma, head and neck, liver or kidney cancer. CDR3s include the opening cysteine and the closing phenylalanine or tryptophan. A D gene is named only where the DNA matches it firmly. A clone size is listed for some rows: how often the clone was seen (once, few, many), or a class if it is expanded.

CASSSRLAGGPEQFF	TGTGCCAGCAGCTCAAGACTAGCGGGAGGGCCTGAGCAGTTCTTC	TRBV7-6	TRBJ2-1	TRBD2	.
CASSQYLGNTIYF	TGTGCCAGCAGCCAATACCTTGGAAACACCATATATTTT	TRBV9	TRBJ1-3	.	.
CASSRRSMNTEAFF	TGTGCCAGTAGCCGGAGGTCTATGAACACTGAAGCTTTCTTT	TRBV19	TRBJ1-1	.	.
CASSPGGWSFPSSYEQYF	TGTGCCAGCTCACCAGGGGGGTGGAGTTTCCCTAGCTCCTACGAGCAGTACTTC	TRBV18	TRBJ2-7	.	.
CASSLNGLVGDTQYF	TGTGCCAGCAGCTTAAACGGACTAGTTGGCGATACGCAGTATTTT	TRBV7-3	TRBJ2-3	TRBD2	.
CASSFGAGGLQETQYF	TGCGCCAGCAGCTTTGGGGCAGGGGGCCTCCAAGAGACCCAGTACTTC	TRBV5-1	TRBJ2-5	TRBD1	.
CASSSALGQPQHF	TGTGCCAGCAGCTCCGCCCTGGGGCAGCCCCAGCATTTT	TRBV5-4	TRBJ1-5	.	.
CASPPSKEYTDTQYF	TGTGCCAGCCCCCCGAGTAAAGAATACACAGATACGCAGTATTTT	TRBV28	TRBJ2-3	.	once
CSVLTEPPQPQHF	TGCAGCGTTCTTACTGAGCCGCCTCAGCCCCAGCATTTT	TRBV29-1	TRBJ1-5	.	.
CASSHPLGADTQYF	TGTGCCAGCAGCCACCCCCTTGGGGCCGATACGCAGTATTTT	TRBV7-9	TRBJ2-3	.	.
CASSRGGRAYNEQFF	TGTGCCAGCAGCCGGGGGGGCCGCGCCTACAATGAGCAGTTCTTC	TRBV6-5	TRBJ2-1	TRBD2	.
CASRGGSRGYTF	TGCGCCAGCAGAGGGGGGAGCAGGGGCTACACCTTC	TRBV4-1	TRBJ1-2	.	.
CASSQHRSPIQETQYF	TGTGCCAGCAGCCAACACAGGAGTCCTATCCAAGAGACCCAGTACTTC	TRBV25-1	TRBJ2-5	.	.
CSAPHWMGANYGYTF	TGCAGCGCGCCACACTGGATGGGGGCTAACTATGGCTACACCTTC	TRBV29-1	TRBJ1-2	.	.
CASSSAGLAGGFSYEQYF	TGTGCCAGCAGTTCCGCGGGACTAGCGGGGGGTTTCTCCTACGAGCAGTACTTC	TRBV28	TRBJ2-7	TRBD2	.
CASSLAGTGGYNEQFF	TGCGCCAGCAGCTTGGCCGGGACAGGGGGCTACAATGAGCAGTTCTTC	TRBV5-1	TRBJ2-1	TRBD1	.
CASRRQGRVPYPNTEAFF	TGTGCCAGCAGACGTCAAGGCAGGGTTCCATACCCGAACACTGAAGCTTTCTTT	TRBV5-8	TRBJ1-1	.	few
CASSFYGQKETQYF	TGTGCCAGCAGCTTCTATGGACAGAAAGAGACCCAGTACTTC	TRBV7-9	TRBJ2-5	.	.
CASSYSRLPRGGYTF	TGTGCCAGCAGTTACTCAAGACTACCTAGGGGGGGCTACACCTTC	TRBV6-5	TRBJ1-2	.	once
CASSPTRTEQFF	TGTGCCAGCAGCCCCACTCGGACAGAGCAGTTCTTC	TRBV6-6	TRBJ2-1	.	.
CASSLVGRSAGELFF	TGTGCCAGCAGCTTGGTAGGGCGTTCAGCCGGGGAGCTGTTTTTT	TRBV5-4	TRBJ2-2	.	.
CASSVLAGGHYEQFF	TGTGCCAGCAGTGTCCTAGCGGGGGGGCATTATGAGCAGTTCTTC	TRBV28	TRBJ2-1	TRBD2	.
CSVQGPGELFF	TGCAGCGTTCAGGGACCCGGGGAGCTGTTTTTT	TRBV29-1	TRBJ2-2	.	.
CASSVDPGGRVSYNEQFF	TGTGCCAGCAGCGTAGATCCGGGCGGGAGGGTATCCTACAATGAGCAGTTCTTC	TRBV9	TRBJ2-1	TRBD2	.
CASRLRDRGEQYF	TGTGCCAGTAGGCTCCGGGACAGGGGCGAGCAGTACTTC	TRBV19	TRBJ2-7	TRBD1	once
CASSQTFNEQFF	TGCGCCAGCAGCCAGACCTTCAATGAGCAGTTCTTC	TRBV5-1	TRBJ2-1	.	.
CASSSGLAGAYTDTQYF	TGTGCCAGTAGTTCAGGACTAGCGGGGGCGTACACAGATACGCAGTATTTT	TRBV19	TRBJ2-3	TRBD2	.
CASSRKGGTGANVLTF	TGTGCCAGCAGCCGGAAAGGGGGGACTGGGGCCAACGTCCTGACTTTC	TRBV5-4	TRBJ2-6	.	.
CSVEGGQGGTGELFF	TGCAGCGTTGAAGGGGGACAGGGCGGCACCGGGGAGCTGTTTTTT	TRBV29-1	TRBJ2-2	TRBD1	.
CASSQEGLQPQHF	TGTGCCAGCAGCCAAGAGGGTTTACAGCCCCAGCATTTT	TRBV4-2	TRBJ1-5	.	.
CASSPSRSLAATYEQYF	TGTGCCAGCAGCCCATCCCGGAGTCTAGCCGCTACCTACGAGCAGTACTTC	TRBV7-9	TRBJ2-7	.	few
CASRLGGVGGYTF	TGTGCCAGCAGGCTGGGCGGGGTTGGCGGCTACACCTTC	TRBV14	TRBJ1-2	.	.
CASRSAVGRAMNTEAFF	TGTGCCAGCAGATCCGCCGTGGGCAGGGCCATGAACACTGAAGCTTTCTTT	TRBV11-2	TRBJ1-1	.	.
CASSYPRQVATNEKLFF	TGTGCCAGCAGTTACCCAAGACAGGTTGCAACTAATGAAAAACTGTTTTTT	TRBV6-7	TRBJ1-4	.	.
CASSLAAGRGYTF	TGTGCCAGCAGTTTAGCGGCAGGGAGGGGCTACACCTTC	TRBV28	TRBJ1-2	.	.
CASRTPAHEQYF	TGTGCCAGCAGAACCCCGGCCCACGAGCAGTACTTC	TRBV28	TRBJ2-7	.	.
CASSHREEGYTF	TGTGCCAGCAGCCACAGGGAAGAAGGCTACACCTTC	TRBV7-3	TRBJ1-2	.	.
CASSVGSPGPGELFF	TGTGCCAGCAGCGTAGGAAGCCCGGGTCCCGGGGAGCTGTTTTTT	TRBV9	TRBJ2-2	.	.
CASSPTAGARGYTF	TGTGCCAGTAGTCCAACAGCGGGGGCGAGGGGCTACACCTTC	TRBV19	TRBJ1-2	.	.
CASTISGSAGYEQYF	TGTGCCAGCACCATCAGCGGTTCAGCAGGCTACGAGCAGTACTTC	TRBV6-5	TRBJ2-7	.	.
CASSMRGYNEQFF	TGTGCCAGCAGCATGCGGGGGTACAATGAGCAGTTCTTC	TRBV5-6	TRBJ2-1	TRBD2	.
CASSPSGSLYEQYF	TGTGCCAGCAGCCCTAGCGGGAGTCTCTACGAGCAGTACTTC	TRBV11-3	TRBJ2-7	TRBD2	.
CASSKDRAKAFF	TGTGCCAGCAGCAAGGACAGGGCGAAAGCTTTCTTT	TRBV5-4	TRBJ1-1	TRBD1	.
CASSDRAIVNEKLFF	TGTGCCAGCAGCGATAGGGCCATAGTTAATGAAAAACTGTTTTTT	TRBV7-2	TRBJ1-4	.	.
CASSFGQQYNEQFF	TGTGCCAGCTCATTTGGACAGCAATACAATGAGCAGTTCTTC	TRBV18	TRBJ2-1	.	.
CASSGVGAFGNTIYF	TGTGCCAGCAGTGGGGTTGGAGCTTTCGGAAACACCATATATTTT	TRBV6-1	TRBJ1-3	.	.
CASSLRGTEAFF	TGTGCCAGCAGCTTAAGGGGCACTGAAGCTTTCTTT	TRBV11-2	TRBJ1-1	.	.
CAIQEGHQPQHF	TGTGCCATCCAAGAGGGCCATCAGCCCCAGCATTTT	TRBV28	TRBJ1-5	.	.
CAGGALSAGFYGYTF	TGTGCTGGGGGGGCCCTTTCGGCCGGGTTCTATGGCTACACCTTC	TRBV6-1	TRBJ1-2	.	.
CAITGTGGAFF	TGTGCCATCACTGGGACAGGGGGCGCTTTCTTT	TRBV10-3	TRBJ1-1	TRBD1	.
CASSLRGGEGYTF	TGTGCCAGCAGCTTAAGGGGGGGCGAAGGCTACACCTTC	TRBV7-3	TRBJ1-2	.	.
CASSFYRGTKNIQYF	TGTGCCAGCAGTTTTTACAGGGGGACCAAAAACATTCAGTACTTC	TRBV28	TRBJ2-4	TRBD1	.
CASSKEGFQPQHF	TGTGCCAGCAGCAAAGAGGGCTTTCAGCCCCAGCATTTT	TRBV6-1	TRBJ1-5	.	.
CASSPGHNTEAFF	TGTGCCAGCAGCCCGGGCCATAACACTGAAGCTTTCTTT	TRBV7-3	TRBJ1-1	.	.
CASRSSAALNTEAFF	TGTGCCAGTAGATCATCGGCAGCCCTGAACACTGAAGCTTTCTTT	TRBV19	TRBJ1-1	.	.
CASSLAADNEQFF	TGTGCCAGCAGCTTAGCGGCTGACAATGAGCAGTTCTTC	TRBV7-9	TRBJ2-1	.	.
CASSDGGRTDTQYF	TGTGCCAGCAGTGATGGGGGTCGCACAGATACGCAGTATTTT	TRBV6-1	TRBJ2-3	.	.